This TCR beta chain was captured in a study of T-cell reconstitution after alpha-beta-depleted transplantation in children. Preparation of the TCRbeta library involved a method that used unique molecular identifiers. TCRdb re-analysed the PCR reads in MiXCR, keeping a single row per CDR3 protein. The repertoire consists of 670,000 or so distinct CDR3 sequences, with roughly 14% occurring once and the leading ten covering about 0.79%. This CDR3 contains 14 residues. The V end lost 7 bases, the J end lost 4 bases, and 16 bases lay between the germline ends. Germline V CDR1 and CDR2: SNHLY, FYNNEI. The clonotype originates from a girl aged 2 to 10 with congenital amegakaryocytic thrombocytopenia, due to receive a stem cell transplant. The input for sequencing was PBMCs, taken before TCRalphabeta/CD19-depleted stem cell transplant. This chain joins TRBV2 and TRBJ2-5; the D gene is possibly TRBD1 (6 bases). The CDR3 here is CASKKEEGGETQYF. The CDR3 DNA reads TGTGCCAGCAAGAAGGAGGAAGGGGGAGAGACCCAGTACTTC.